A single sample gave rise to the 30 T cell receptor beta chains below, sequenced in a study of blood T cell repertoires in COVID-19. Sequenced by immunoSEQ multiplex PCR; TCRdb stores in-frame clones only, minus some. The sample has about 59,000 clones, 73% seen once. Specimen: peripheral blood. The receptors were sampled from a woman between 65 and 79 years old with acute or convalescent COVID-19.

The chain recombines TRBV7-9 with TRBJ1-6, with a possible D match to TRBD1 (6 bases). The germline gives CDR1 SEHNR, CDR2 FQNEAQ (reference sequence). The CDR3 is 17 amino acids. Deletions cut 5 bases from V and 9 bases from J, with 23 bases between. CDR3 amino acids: CASSPDRTLFRSSPLHF. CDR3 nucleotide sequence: TGTGCCAGCAGCCCCGACAGGACGCTTTTCCGTAGTTCACCCCTCCACTTT. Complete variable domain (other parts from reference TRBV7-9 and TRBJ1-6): DTGVSQNPRHKITKRGQNVTFRCDPISEHNRLYWYRQTLGQGPEFLTYFQNEAQLEKSRLLSDRFSAERPKGSFSTLEIQRTEQGDSAMYLCASSPDRTLFRSSPLHFGNGTRLTVT.

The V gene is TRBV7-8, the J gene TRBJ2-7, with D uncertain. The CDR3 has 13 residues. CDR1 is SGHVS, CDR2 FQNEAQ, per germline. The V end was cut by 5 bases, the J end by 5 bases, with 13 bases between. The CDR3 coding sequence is TGTGCCAGCAGCCAAGTTGGGCCTGACGAGCAGTACTTC. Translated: CASSQVGPDEQYF.

The CDR3 bases are TGTGCCACCAGTGATTTGGGGACAGAGAATATTTCATATACCAAAAACATTCAGTACTTC. Protein sequence: CATSDLGTENISYTKNIQYF. The chain joins TRBV24-1 to TRBJ2-4; 7 bases align to TRBD1. V dropped 0 bases and J dropped 2; count of bases not matched to a gene: 15. This CDR3 is 20 amino acids long. CDR1 KGHDR and CDR2 SFDVKD come from the germline V gene.

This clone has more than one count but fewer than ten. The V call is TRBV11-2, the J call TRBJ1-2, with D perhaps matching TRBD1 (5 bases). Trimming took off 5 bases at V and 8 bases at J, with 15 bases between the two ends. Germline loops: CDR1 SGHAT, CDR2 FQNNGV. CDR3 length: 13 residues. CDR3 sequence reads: CASSLSPSGGYTF. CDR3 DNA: TGTGCCAGCAGCCTATCCCCCTCAGGGGGCTACACCTTC. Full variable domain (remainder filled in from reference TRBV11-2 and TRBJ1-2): EAGVAQSPRYKIIEKRQSVAFWCNPISGHATLYWYQQILGQGPKLLIQFQNNGVVDDSQLPKDRFSAERLKGVDSTLKIQPAKLEDSAVYLCASSLSPSGGYTFGSGTRLTVV.

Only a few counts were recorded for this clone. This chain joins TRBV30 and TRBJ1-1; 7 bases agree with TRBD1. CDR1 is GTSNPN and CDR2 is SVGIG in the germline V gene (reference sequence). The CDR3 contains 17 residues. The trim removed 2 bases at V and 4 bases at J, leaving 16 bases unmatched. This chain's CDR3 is CAWSRQQGSTGRTEAFF. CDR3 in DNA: TGTGCCTGGAGTCGACAACAGGGGAGTACGGGCCGCACTGAAGCTTTCTTT.

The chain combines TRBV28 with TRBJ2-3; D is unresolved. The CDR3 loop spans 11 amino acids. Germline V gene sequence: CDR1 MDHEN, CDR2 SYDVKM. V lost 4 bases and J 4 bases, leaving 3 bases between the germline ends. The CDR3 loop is CASSSADTQYF. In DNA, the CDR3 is TGTGCCAGCAGTTCAGCAGATACGCAGTATTTT.

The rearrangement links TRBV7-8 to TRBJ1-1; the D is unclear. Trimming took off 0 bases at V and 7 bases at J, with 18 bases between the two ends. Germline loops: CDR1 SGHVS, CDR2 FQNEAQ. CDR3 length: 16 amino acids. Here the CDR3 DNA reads TGTGCCAGCAGCTTAGCGACACCCTTATCGGGATTTGAAGCTTTCTTT. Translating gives CASSLATPLSGFEAFF. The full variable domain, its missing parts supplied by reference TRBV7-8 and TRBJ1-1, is GAGVSQSPRYKVAKRGQDVALRCDPISGHVSLFWYQQALGQGPEFLTYFQNEAQLDKSGLPSDRFFAERPEGSVSTLKIQRTQQEDSAVYLCASSLATPLSGFEAFFGQGTRLTVV.

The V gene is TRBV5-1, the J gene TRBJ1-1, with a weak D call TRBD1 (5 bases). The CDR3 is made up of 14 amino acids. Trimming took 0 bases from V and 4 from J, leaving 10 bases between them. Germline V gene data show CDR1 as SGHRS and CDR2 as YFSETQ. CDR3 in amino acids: CASSLEGWGTEAFF. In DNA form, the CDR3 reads TGCGCCAGCAGCTTGGAGGGGTGGGGCACTGAAGCTTTCTTT.

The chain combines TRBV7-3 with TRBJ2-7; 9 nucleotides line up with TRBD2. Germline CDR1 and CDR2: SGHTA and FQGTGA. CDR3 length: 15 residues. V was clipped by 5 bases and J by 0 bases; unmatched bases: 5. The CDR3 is CASSPQRGASYEQYF. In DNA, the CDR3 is TGTGCCAGCAGCCCCCAGCGGGGGGCCTCCTACGAGCAGTACTTC.

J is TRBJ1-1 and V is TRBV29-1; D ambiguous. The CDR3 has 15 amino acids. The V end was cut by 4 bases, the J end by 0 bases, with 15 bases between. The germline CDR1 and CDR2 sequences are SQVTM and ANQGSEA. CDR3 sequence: CSVVLLGRMNTEAFF. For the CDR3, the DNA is TGCAGCGTTGTTCTATTGGGGAGAATGAACACTGAAGCTTTCTTT.

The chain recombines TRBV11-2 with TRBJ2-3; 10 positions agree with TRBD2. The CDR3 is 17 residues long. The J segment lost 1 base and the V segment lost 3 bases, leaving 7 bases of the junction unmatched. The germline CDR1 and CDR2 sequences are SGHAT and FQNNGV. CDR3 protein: CASSFSLLAGGTDTQYF. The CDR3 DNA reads TGTGCCAGCAGCTTCTCCCTCCTAGCGGGGGGCACAGATACGCAGTATTTT.

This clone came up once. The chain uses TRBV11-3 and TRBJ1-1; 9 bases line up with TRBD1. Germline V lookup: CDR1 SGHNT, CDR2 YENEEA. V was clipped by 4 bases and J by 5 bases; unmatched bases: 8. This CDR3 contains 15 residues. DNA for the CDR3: TGTGCCAGCAGCTCCCCGGGACAGGGAAGTACTGAAGCTTTCTTT. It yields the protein CASSSPGQGSTEAFF.

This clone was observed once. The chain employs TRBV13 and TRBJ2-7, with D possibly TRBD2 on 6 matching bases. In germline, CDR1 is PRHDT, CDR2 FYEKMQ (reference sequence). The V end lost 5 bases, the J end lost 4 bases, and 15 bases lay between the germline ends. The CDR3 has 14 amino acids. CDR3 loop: CASSLRSGVYEQYF. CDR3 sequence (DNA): TGTGCCAGCAGCCTAAGGTCGGGAGTTTACGAGCAGTACTTC.

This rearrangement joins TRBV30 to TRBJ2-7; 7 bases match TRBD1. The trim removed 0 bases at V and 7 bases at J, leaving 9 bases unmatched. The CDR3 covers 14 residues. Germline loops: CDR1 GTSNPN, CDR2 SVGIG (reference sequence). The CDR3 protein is CAWSVQGGHGEQYF. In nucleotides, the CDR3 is TGTGCCTGGAGTGTACAAGGGGGCCATGGGGAGCAGTACTTC.

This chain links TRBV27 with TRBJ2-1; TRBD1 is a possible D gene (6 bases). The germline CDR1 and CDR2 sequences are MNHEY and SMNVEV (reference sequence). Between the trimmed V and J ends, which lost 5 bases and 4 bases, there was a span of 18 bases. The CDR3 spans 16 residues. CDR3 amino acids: CASSPRTAAAYNEQFF. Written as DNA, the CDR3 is TGTGCCAGCAGTCCCCGGACAGCCGCGGCTTACAATGAGCAGTTCTTC.

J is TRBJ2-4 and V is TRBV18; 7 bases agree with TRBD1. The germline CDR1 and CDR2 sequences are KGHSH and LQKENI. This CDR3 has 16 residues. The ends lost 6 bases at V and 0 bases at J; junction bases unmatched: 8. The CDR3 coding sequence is TGTGCCAGCTCCCCTCGGGACAGACTAGCCAAAAACATTCAGTACTTC. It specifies CASSPRDRLAKNIQYF.

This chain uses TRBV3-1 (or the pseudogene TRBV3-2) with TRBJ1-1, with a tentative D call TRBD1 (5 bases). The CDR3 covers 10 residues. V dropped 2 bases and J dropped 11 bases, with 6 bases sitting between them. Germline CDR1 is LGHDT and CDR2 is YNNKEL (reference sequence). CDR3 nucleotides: TGTGCCAGCAGCCAAAAGGGGGCTTTCTTT. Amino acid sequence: CASSQKGAFF.

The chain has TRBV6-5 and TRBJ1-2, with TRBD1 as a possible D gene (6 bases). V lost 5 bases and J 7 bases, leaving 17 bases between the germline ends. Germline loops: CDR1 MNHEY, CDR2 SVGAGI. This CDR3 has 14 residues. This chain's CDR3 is CASSPGHPSGGYTF. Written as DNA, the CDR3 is TGTGCCAGCAGTCCGGGACACCCCTCGGGTGGCTACACCTTC.

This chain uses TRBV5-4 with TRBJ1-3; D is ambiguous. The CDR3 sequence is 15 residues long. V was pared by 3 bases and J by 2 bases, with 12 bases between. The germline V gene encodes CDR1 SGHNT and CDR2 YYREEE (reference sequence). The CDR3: CASSSSTLAGNTIYF. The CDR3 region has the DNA TGTGCCAGCAGCTCCTCGACTTTAGCTGGAAACACCATATATTTT.

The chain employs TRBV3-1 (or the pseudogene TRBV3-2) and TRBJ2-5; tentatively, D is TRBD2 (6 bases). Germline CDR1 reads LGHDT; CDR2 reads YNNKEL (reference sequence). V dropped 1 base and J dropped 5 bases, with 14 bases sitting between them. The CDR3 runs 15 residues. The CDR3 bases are TGTGCCAGCAGCCAAGGGAGCGGGTGGGGGGAGACCCAGTACTTC. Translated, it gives CASSQGSGWGETQYF.

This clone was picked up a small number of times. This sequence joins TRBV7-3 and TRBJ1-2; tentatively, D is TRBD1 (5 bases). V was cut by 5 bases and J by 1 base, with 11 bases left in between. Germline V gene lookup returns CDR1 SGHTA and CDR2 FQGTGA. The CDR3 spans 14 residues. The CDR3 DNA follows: TGTGCCAGCAGCCTAGACGGGGGTAACTATGGCTACACCTTC. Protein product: CASSLDGGNYGYTF. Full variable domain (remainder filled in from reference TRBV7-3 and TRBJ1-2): GAGVSQTPSNKVTEKGKYVELRCDPISGHTALYWYRQSLGQGPEFLIYFQGTGAADDSGLPNDRFFAVRPEGSVSTLKIQRTERGDSAVYLCASSLDGGNYGYTFGSGTRLTVV.

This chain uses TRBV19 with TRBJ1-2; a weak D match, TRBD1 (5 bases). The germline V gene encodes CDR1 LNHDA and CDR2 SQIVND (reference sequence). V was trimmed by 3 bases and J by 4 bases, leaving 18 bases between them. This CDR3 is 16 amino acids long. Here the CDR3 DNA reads TGTGCCAGTAGTATCATCAGCCTACAGGAGTCCTATGGCTACACCTTC. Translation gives CASSIISLQESYGYTF.

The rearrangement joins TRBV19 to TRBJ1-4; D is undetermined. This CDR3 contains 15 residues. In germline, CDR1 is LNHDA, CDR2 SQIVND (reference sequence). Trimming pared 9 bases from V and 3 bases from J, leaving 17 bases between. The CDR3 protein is CASAREFNSNEKLFF. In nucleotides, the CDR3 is TGTGCCAGCGCGAGGGAGTTCAACTCTAATGAAAAACTGTTTTTT.

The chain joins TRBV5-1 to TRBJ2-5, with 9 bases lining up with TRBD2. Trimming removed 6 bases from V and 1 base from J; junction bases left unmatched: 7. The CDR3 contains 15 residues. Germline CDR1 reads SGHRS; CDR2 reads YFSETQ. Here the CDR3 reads CASIRSGGPQETQYF. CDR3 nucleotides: TGCGCCAGCATTAGGAGCGGGGGGCCCCAAGAGACCCAGTACTTC.

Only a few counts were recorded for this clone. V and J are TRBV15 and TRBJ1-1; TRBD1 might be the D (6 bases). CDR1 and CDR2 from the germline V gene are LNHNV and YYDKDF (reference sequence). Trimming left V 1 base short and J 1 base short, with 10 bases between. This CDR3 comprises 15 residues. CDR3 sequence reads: CATSRAGTRNTEAFF. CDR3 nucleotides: TGTGCCACCAGCAGAGCCGGGACAAGGAACACTGAAGCTTTCTTT.

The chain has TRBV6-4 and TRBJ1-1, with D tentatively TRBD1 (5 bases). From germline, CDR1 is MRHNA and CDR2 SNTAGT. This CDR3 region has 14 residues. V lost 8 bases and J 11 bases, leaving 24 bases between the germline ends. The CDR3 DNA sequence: TGTGCCAGCGCGAGGGAGGCAGGGTCTAATGGGGCTTTCTTT. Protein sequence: CASAREAGSNGAFF.

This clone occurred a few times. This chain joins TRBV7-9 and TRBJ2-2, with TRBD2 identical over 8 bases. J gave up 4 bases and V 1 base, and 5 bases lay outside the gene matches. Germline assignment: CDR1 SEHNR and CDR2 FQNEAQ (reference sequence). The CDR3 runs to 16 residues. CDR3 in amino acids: CASSLGPAGVTGELFF. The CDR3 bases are TGTGCCAGCAGCTTAGGTCCAGCGGGGGTCACCGGGGAGCTGTTTTTT.

CDR3 protein: CAWSVPFAGGVGFF. The DNA of the CDR3 is TGTGCCTGGAGTGTACCGTTCGCCGGGGGGGTAGGTTTCTTT. The chain links TRBV30 to TRBJ1-1; D perhaps matches TRBD1 (5 bases). V shed 0 bases and J shed 13 bases, with 21 bases lying between them. Germline V gives CDR1 GTSNPN, CDR2 SVGIG (reference sequence). The CDR3 length is 14 residues.

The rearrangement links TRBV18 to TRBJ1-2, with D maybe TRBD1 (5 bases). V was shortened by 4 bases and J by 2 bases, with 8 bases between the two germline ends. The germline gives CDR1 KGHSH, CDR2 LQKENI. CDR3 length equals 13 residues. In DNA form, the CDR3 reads TGTGCCAGCTCACTCGGGGGAAACTATGGCTACACCTTC. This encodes CASSLGGNYGYTF.

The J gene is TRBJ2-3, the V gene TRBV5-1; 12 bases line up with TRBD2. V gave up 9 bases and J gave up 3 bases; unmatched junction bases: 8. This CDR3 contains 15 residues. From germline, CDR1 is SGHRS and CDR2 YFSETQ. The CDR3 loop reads CATTLAGGVTDTQYF. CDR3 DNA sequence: TGCGCCACTACCCTAGCGGGGGGGGTAACAGATACGCAGTATTTT.